The clone carrying this TCR beta chain turned up a few times. Its antigen is not identified. These data originate in a study of T cells in Graves' hyperthyroidism and ophthalmopathy. Regarding the study as a whole: Ophthalmopathy was identified by the model a median roughly six months ahead of onset.

The CDR3 runs to 15 residues. Trimming removed 4 bases at V and 6 bases at J, with 17 bases between. Germline loops: CDR1 SGHTS, CDR2 YDEGEE. From RNA transcripts, TCR beta CDR3 regions were amplified. The primer set for the first-round RT-PCR of the TCR CDR3 was HTBI. One entry per CDR3 protein results from TCRdb running MiXCR on the multiplex PCR reads. The repertoire holds hundreds of thousands of distinct CDR3 sequences, with over 15% as singletons. V and J are TRBV5-8 and TRBJ1-5; unclear D gene. The source material was blood. This TCR came from a woman younger than 35 with Graves' hyperthyroidism. CDR3 loop: CASSLNEGAGQPQHF. CDR3 in DNA: TGTGCCAGCAGCCTGAATGAAGGCGCAGGTCAGCCCCAGCATTTT.